Listed below are T cell receptor beta chains from one sample, sequenced in a study of T cells in Graves' hyperthyroidism and ophthalmopathy. TCRdb analysed the multiplex PCR reads with MiXCR anew, one entry per CDR3 protein. Seen here are more than 95,000 distinct CDR3 sequences, roughly 47% observed once, and the top ten hold under 30%. Sequencing used blood. The source of these receptors is a man aged 40-49 years with Graves' hyperthyroidism. Each CDR3 is given with its conserved first and last residue. A D gene is named only where the DNA matches it firmly. Part of the rows lack a size; the others show once, few, many or a class for expanded clones.

D gene	J gene	V gene	clone size	CDR3 DNA	CDR3 protein
-	TRBJ2-1	TRBV3-1	many	TGTGCCAGCAGCCCAGACGGGACCAAGCAGTTCTTC	CASSPDGTKQFF
-	TRBJ2-3	TRBV13	many	TGTGCCAGCAGCTTAGGGGGGAGCCGCTTAGATACGCAGTATTTT	CASSLGGSRLDTQYF
-	TRBJ2-2	TRBV7-3	-	TGTGCTAGCACCCCAGAGGGAGGGGAGCTGTTTTTT	CASTPEGGELFF
-	TRBJ2-1	TRBV24-1	many	TGTGCCACCAGTGATACAGGGGAGCAGTTCTTC	CATSDTGEQFF
-	TRBJ2-7	TRBV20-1	many	TGCAGTGCTAGGGGTCAGTCGGGGTACTACGAGCAGTACTTC	CSARGQSGYYEQYF
TRBD1	TRBJ1-6	TRBV6-1	many	TGTGCCAGCAGTGATGACAGGGAGAATTCACCCCTCCACTTT	CASSDDRENSPLHF
-	TRBJ2-5	TRBV20-1	-	TGCAGTGCTAGAGACAGGGCAGAGACCCAGTACTTC	CSARDRAETQYF
-	TRBJ1-2	TRBV5-5	many	TGTGCCAGCAGCTCCCCTCAGAGGACACCTAACTATGGCTACACCTTC	CASSSPQRTPNYGYTF
TRBD1	TRBJ1-2	TRBV10-3	-	TGTGCCATCAGTACCGGGACAGGGCGTAACTATGGCTACACCTTC	CAISTGTGRNYGYTF
-	TRBJ1-5	TRBV2	-	TGTGCCAGCAGTGAATCGGGGTCGGGTGGTCACGAGCATTTT	CASSESGSGGHEHF
TRBD2	TRBJ2-7	TRBV6-5	many	TGTGCCACCGGGGGGGGGTCCGAGCAGTACTTC	CATGGGSEQYF
-	TRBJ2-6	TRBV15	-	TGTGCCACCAGCAGTGACAGTAGCTCTGGGGCCAACGTCCTGACTTTC	CATSSDSSSGANVLTF
TRBD2	TRBJ2-1	TRBV7-3	many	TGTGCCAGCAGCTTTAGCGGGAGCTCCTACAATGAGCAGTTCTTC	CASSFSGSSYNEQFF
-	TRBJ1-5	TRBV11-1	-	TGTGCCAGCAGCTTAGGAGGGTCCAGGCGGGAGACCCAGCATTTT	CASSLGGSRRETQHF
TRBD2	TRBJ2-1	TRBV9	-	TGTGCCAGCAGACCCGGACAAAGCGGGGGGCACAATGAGCAGTTCTTC	CASRPGQSGGHNEQFF
-	TRBJ1-1	TRBV7-3	-	TGTGCCAGCAGCCAGACAGGGAACACTGAAGCTTTCTTT	CASSQTGNTEAFF
-	TRBJ1-1	TRBV9	many	TGTGCCAGCAGCGTAGAATCAGGGTGGGGCACTGAAGCTTTCTTT	CASSVESGWGTEAFF
TRBD2	TRBJ2-7	TRBV29-1	many	TGCAGCGTTTGTCCGGGACTAGCTAATGAGCAGTACTTC	CSVCPGLANEQYF
-	TRBJ2-1	TRBV12-3/TRBV12-4	many	TGTGCCAGCAGTTTAGGGGCGGGAAGGCAGTTCTTC	CASSLGAGRQFF
TRBD2	TRBJ2-5	TRBV5-8	many	TGTGCCAGCAGCTCCCAAAGCGGGAACCAAGAGACCCAGTACTTC	CASSSQSGNQETQYF
TRBD2	TRBJ2-2	TRBV2	-	TGTGCCAGCAGTTACTCGATTGGGGGACTAGCTTGGGGAAACACCGGGGAGCTGTTTTTT	CASSYSIGGLAWGNTGELFF
-	TRBJ2-7	TRBV7-2	-	TGTGCCTGGAGGTATGGGGCGTCCTACGAGCAGTACTTC	CAWRYGASYEQYF
-	TRBJ2-1	TRBV5-1	many	TGCGCCAGCAGCCTGGGCCACCGAACTAACAATGAGCAGTTCTTC	CASSLGHRTNNEQFF
-	TRBJ1-2	TRBV20-1	-	TGCAGTGCTAGAGAGGGTTCGGGGTATGGCTACACCTTC	CSAREGSGYGYTF
TRBD2	TRBJ2-5	TRBV20-1	-	TGCAGTGCTAGTGGGACTAGCGGGTGGGAGACCCAGTACTTC	CSASGTSGWETQYF
-	TRBJ1-5	TRBV6-1	few	TGTGCCAGCAGTGAAGGGACGGGTTATAGCAATCAGCCCCAGCATTTT	CASSEGTGYSNQPQHF
TRBD2	TRBJ2-7	TRBV2	-	TGTGCCGGGGGGGGGACTAGTGTCTACAAGCAGTACTTC	CAGGGTSVYKQYF
-	TRBJ2-7	TRBV15	-	TGTGCCACCAGCAGCGACAGGTTCGGCGAGCAGTACTTC	CATSSDRFGEQYF
-	TRBJ1-1	TRBV28	-	TGTGCCAGCAGTTTATTTGCTCACTCACCCGAAGCTTTCTTT	CASSLFAHSPEAFF
-	TRBJ1-2	TRBV10-3	-	TGTGCCATCAGTGATCGTCTAGCGGGAGGCTACACCTTC	CAISDRLAGGYTF
TRBD1	TRBJ1-3	TRBV2	-	TGTACCAGCACCGAGACAGGGAGAAACCCATATTTT	CTSTETGRNPYF
TRBD2	TRBJ2-7	TRBV11-3	many	TGTGCCAGCAGCCCGGCTACGGGACTAGCGGCCTACGAGCAGTACTTC	CASSPATGLAAYEQYF
-	TRBJ1-2	TRBV9	few	TGTGCCAGCTCAACCGGACAGAGCTATGGCTACACCTTC	CASSTGQSYGYTF
-	TRBJ2-3	TRBV13	many	TGTGCCAGCAGCATCAGGGTGGCTGCCGTCACAGATACGCAGTATTTT	CASSIRVAAVTDTQYF
TRBD2	TRBJ2-1	TRBV7-9	many	TGTGCCAGCAGTCCCCGGACTAGCGGGAGATCTAGTGAGCAGTTCTTC	CASSPRTSGRSSEQFF
-	TRBJ2-5	TRBV29-1	-	TGCATCGTTGTGGGTTCCCAAGAGACCCAGTACTTC	CIVVGSQETQYF
-	TRBJ1-2	TRBV29-1	-	TGCAGCGCCGAGGGTTCTCGCGGCTACACCTTC	CSAEGSRGYTF
-	TRBJ1-2	TRBV19	many	TGTGCCAGTAGTCGTAGCGGCTATGGCTACACCTTC	CASSRSGYGYTF
-	TRBJ2-7	TRBV30	many	TGTGCCTGGACTCGAGGGGGGGAGCAGTACTTC	CAWTRGGEQYF
TRBD1	TRBJ1-6	TRBV2	-	TGTGCCAGCAGAACCACAGGGGAATCACCCCTCCACTTT	CASRTTGESPLHF
-	TRBJ2-1	TRBV5-1	many	TGCGCCAGCAGTTTTCTAGAATCCAGCTCCTACAATGAGCAGTTCTTC	CASSFLESSSYNEQFF
-	TRBJ1-1	TRBV7-8	many	TGTGCCAGCAGCTTCGGGGGTTTAGGCACTGAAGCTTTCTTT	CASSFGGLGTEAFF
-	TRBJ2-3	TRBV14	many	TGTGCCAGCAGCCAAACATCGACTACCACAGATACGCAGTATTTT	CASSQTSTTTDTQYF
TRBD1	TRBJ2-7	TRBV2	many	TGTGCCAGCAGTGAAATACTAGGACAGGGGAAGCAGTACTTC	CASSEILGQGKQYF
TRBD1	TRBJ1-3	TRBV2	-	TGTGCCAACAGGGGGCAGGGAAACACCATATATTTT	CANRGQGNTIYF
-	TRBJ1-5	TRBV5-1	-	TGCGCCAGCAGCTTGGGGTCTGTTGATCAGCCCCAGCATTTT	CASSLGSVDQPQHF
TRBD1	TRBJ2-2	TRBV24-1	-	TGTGCCACCACAGAGACAGGGGCTCTCACCGGGGAGCTGTTTTTT	CATTETGALTGELFF
-	TRBJ1-3	TRBV7-9	-	TGCGCCAGCAGCTTCGGTGGCTCTGGAAACACCACATATTTT	CASSFGGSGNTTYF
TRBD1	TRBJ1-2	TRBV15	-	TGTGCCACTAGCAGGGGGAAAAGCGGAAAGGGCAACTATGGCTACACCTTC	CATSRGKSGKGNYGYTF
-	TRBJ2-3	TRBV7-9	many	TGTGCCAGCAGCTTAGACCGGGGTTTGTTTGGCGCAGATACGCAGTATTTT	CASSLDRGLFGADTQYF
-	TRBJ1-1	TRBV2	many	TGTGCCAGCAGACAGAACACTGAAGCTTTCTTT	CASRQNTEAFF
TRBD1	TRBJ1-1	TRBV2	-	TGTGCTCTACGACAGGGCTACACTGAAGCTCTCTTT	CALRQGYTEALF
-	TRBJ2-2	TRBV9	-	TGTGCCAGCAGCGTGGAACTACCCTCTTATGGGGAGCTGTTTTTT	CASSVELPSYGELFF
-	TRBJ1-5	TRBV19	many	TGTGCCAGTAGTATAGATACATGGGGCCAACAGCCCCAGCATTTT	CASSIDTWGQQPQHF
TRBD1	TRBJ2-7	TRBV7-2	many	TGTGCCAGCAGCAAAACAGGGACAGGGGGCCACGAGCAGTACTTC	CASSKTGTGGHEQYF
TRBD2	TRBJ2-3	TRBV7-6	-	TGTGCCAGCAGCTTGGACCCAGCGGGGGCCCAAGATACGCAGTATTTT	CASSLDPAGAQDTQYF
TRBD1	TRBJ1-3	TRBV9	many	TGTGCCAGCAGCGCCACTCCAGGACAGGCTGAATCTGGAAACACCATATATTTT	CASSATPGQAESGNTIYF
-	TRBJ1-5	TRBV7-9	many	TGTGCCAGCAGCTATAGACAGGGCAATCAGCCCCAGCATTTT	CASSYRQGNQPQHF
-	TRBJ1-2	TRBV4-1	-	TGCGCCAGCAGCCCAGTAGCGGAGGCCTACACCTTC	CASSPVAEAYTF